These T cell receptor beta chains were read from a single sample in a study of cytomegalovirus exposure and HLA in healthy donors. Produced via immunoSEQ multiplex PCR; TCRdb's table is partial and in-frame only. The data contain more than 95,000 clones, over 60% of them singletons. Sequences were obtained from PBMCs. These receptors were taken from a man aged 25-45 years in good health and CMV-seronegative. The CDR3 runs from the conserved cysteine through the conserved F or W. Fields, in order: CDR3 DNA, CDR3 protein, J gene, clone size, V gene, D gene. The D gene is left open where the match is weak. Not all rows give a size; the values are once, few, many and, for expanded clones, a class.

DNA: TGTGCCAGCAGCCAAGCGGGACTTCCCTCCTACGAGCAGTACTTC
CDR3: CASSQAGLPSYEQYF
J: TRBJ2-7
size: once
V: TRBV4-2
D: .

DNA: TGTGCCAGCAGTTTACGGGGGGCCCAAGGCTACACCTTC
CDR3: CASSLRGAQGYTF
J: TRBJ1-2
size: .
V: TRBV28
D: .

DNA: TGCAGCGTTGTCATCTCTGGAAACACCATATATTTT
CDR3: CSVVISGNTIYF
J: TRBJ1-3
size: .
V: TRBV29-1
D: .

DNA: TGTGCCAGCAGCCCCGGGACAGGGGACAATCAGCCCCAGCATTTT
CDR3: CASSPGTGDNQPQHF
J: TRBJ1-5
size: .
V: TRBV5-5
D: TRBD1

DNA: TGTGCCAGCGGCGGACACAGCTCCTACGAGCAGTACTTC
CDR3: CASGGHSSYEQYF
J: TRBJ2-7
size: .
V: TRBV16
D: .

DNA: TGTGCCAGCTCACCACGAGCCGGGGAGCTGTTTTTT
CDR3: CASSPRAGELFF
J: TRBJ2-2
size: once
V: TRBV18
D: .

DNA: TGTGCCAGCAGTTACTCTGTCGGCGGGCAACTGTTTTTT
CDR3: CASSYSVGGQLFF
J: TRBJ1-4
size: .
V: TRBV6-5
D: .

DNA: TGTGCCAGCAGTTCCAGCTCCTACGAGCAGTACTTC
CDR3: CASSSSSYEQYF
J: TRBJ2-7
size: .
V: TRBV2
D: .

DNA: TGCGCCAGCAGTAAGGGACAGTCAGACGGTGAGCAGTTCTTC
CDR3: CASSKGQSDGEQFF
J: TRBJ2-1
size: few
V: TRBV5-1
D: TRBD1

DNA: TGTGCCTGGGCTCATGAACAGGGGTACTATGGCTACACCTTC
CDR3: CAWAHEQGYYGYTF
J: TRBJ1-2
size: .
V: TRBV30
D: TRBD1

DNA: TGTGCCAGCAGTGAATCAATGCGGGCAGCGAACACCGGGGAGCTGTTTTTT
CDR3: CASSESMRAANTGELFF
J: TRBJ2-2
size: .
V: TRBV6-1
D: .

DNA: TGCGCCAGCAGCTTGGTGGCTAGCGGCTACGAGCAGTACTTC
CDR3: CASSLVASGYEQYF
J: TRBJ2-7
size: few
V: TRBV5-1
D: TRBD2

DNA: TGTGCCATCAGGAAAGGGCAGGGGGCGCCCGGAGAGCAGTTCTTC
CDR3: CAIRKGQGAPGEQFF
J: TRBJ2-1
size: once
V: TRBV10-3
D: TRBD1

DNA: TGCAGCGTTGTAGCGCGGTTGGGCTATGGCTACACCTTC
CDR3: CSVVARLGYGYTF
J: TRBJ1-2
size: .
V: TRBV29-1
D: .

DNA: TGCGCCAGCGAGGGAGGGGAGGGCCGGCGTGGCTACACCTTC
CDR3: CASEGGEGRRGYTF
J: TRBJ1-2
size: .
V: TRBV5-1
D: .

DNA: TGTGCCAGCAGCAAGACGCTAGCGGGGGGCACAGATACGCAGTATTTT
CDR3: CASSKTLAGGTDTQYF
J: TRBJ2-3
size: .
V: TRBV5-6
D: TRBD2

DNA: TGCGCCAGCAGCTTCGGACAGGGAGAGGCTGAAGCTTTCTTT
CDR3: CASSFGQGEAEAFF
J: TRBJ1-1
size: .
V: TRBV5-1
D: TRBD1

DNA: TGTGCCAGCAGCTTGTTCACAGGGGGCTCCTACGAGCAGTACTTC
CDR3: CASSLFTGGSYEQYF
J: TRBJ2-7
size: .
V: TRBV5-8
D: TRBD1

DNA: TGTGCCAGCAACAACATATGGCAGGGGGAGGGCTACACCTTC
CDR3: CASNNIWQGEGYTF
J: TRBJ1-2
size: .
V: TRBV7-2
D: TRBD1

DNA: TGTGCCAGCAGTTTAGCGGGGGGGAAGCAGTTCTTC
CDR3: CASSLAGGKQFF
J: TRBJ2-1
size: .
V: TRBV27
D: TRBD2